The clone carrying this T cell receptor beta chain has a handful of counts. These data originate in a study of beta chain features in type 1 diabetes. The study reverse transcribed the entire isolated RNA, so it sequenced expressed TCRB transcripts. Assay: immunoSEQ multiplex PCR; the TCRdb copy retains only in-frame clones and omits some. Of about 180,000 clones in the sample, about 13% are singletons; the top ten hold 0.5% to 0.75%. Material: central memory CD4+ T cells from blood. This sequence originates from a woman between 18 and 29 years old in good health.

CDR3 protein: CASSLSWNTEAFF. As DNA, the CDR3 is TGTGCCAGCAGCTTATCGTGGAACACTGAAGCTTTCTTT. The chain is built from TRBV7-2 and TRBJ1-1; D gene ambiguous. V was clipped by 2 bases and J by 1 base, with 5 bases between them. Germline V gene lookup returns CDR1 SGHTA and CDR2 FQGNSA. This CDR3 is 13 amino acids long.